The 11 T cell receptor beta chains below all came from one sample that was sequenced in a study of control samples from healthy donors and cancer patients. Some clones are missing from TCRdb's copy, which holds only in-frame ones; the method was immunoSEQ multiplex PCR. The profile shows some 79,000 clones, around 91% of them singletons. Source material: blood. Every receptor here comes from a man aged 50 to 59 in good health.

The chain combines TRBV18 with TRBJ2-2; D ambiguous. Germline V CDR1 and CDR2: KGHSH, LQKENI. The CDR3 totals 12 residues. The V end was cut by 6 bases, the J end by 9 bases, with 11 bases between. This CDR3 is CASSPPQRELFF. In nucleotides, the CDR3 is TGTGCCAGCTCCCCTCCCCAAAGGGAGCTGTTTTTT. The variable domain in full, with the rest retrieved from reference TRBV18 and TRBJ2-2, is NAGVMQNPRHLVRRRGQEARLRCSPMKGHSHVYWYRQLPEEGLKFMVYLQKENIIDESGMPKERFSAEFPKEGPSILRIQQVVRGDSAAYFCASSPPQRELFFGEGSRLTVL.

In this sample, this clone turned up a few times. V is TRBV27 and J is TRBJ1-6; no reliable D call. CDR1 MNHEY and CDR2 SMNVEV come from the germline V gene (reference sequence). The CDR3 is 13 amino acids. V was clipped by 4 bases and J by 10 bases, with 11 bases between them. CDR3 amino acids: CASSSGVASPLHF. CDR3 sequence (DNA): TGTGCCAGCAGTTCTGGGGTCGCCTCACCCCTCCACTTT.

Only one count was recorded for this clone. The V call is TRBV19, the J call TRBJ2-7; D is ambiguous. Germline lookup yields CDR1 LNHDA and CDR2 SQIVND (reference sequence). Trimming cost V 5 bases and J 2 bases, with 10 bases left between them. The CDR3 consists of 13 residues. The CDR3 here is CASSAFLTYEQYF. CDR3 bases: TGTGCCAGTAGTGCCTTCTTGACCTACGAGCAGTACTTC.

V usage is TRBV29-1 and J usage is TRBJ2-7; 9 positions agree with TRBD1. Trimming removed 5 bases from V and 2 bases from J; junction bases left unmatched: 4. The CDR3 is 13 amino acids. In germline, CDR1 is SQVTM, CDR2 ANQGSEA. CDR3 bases: TGCAGCGTTCGACAGGGGGGAGCCTACGAGCAGTACTTC. Translating gives CSVRQGGAYEQYF.

The chain uses TRBV30 and TRBJ1-1; 8 nucleotides agree with TRBD1. After removal of 4 bases from V and 3 bases from J, the junction contained 13 bases not matched to a gene. Germline V gene lookup returns CDR1 GTSNPN and CDR2 SVGIG (reference sequence). The CDR3 loop spans 16 amino acids. DNA of the CDR3: TGTGCCTGGACCCCGGCAGGGGGCCAGGGGGACACTGAAGCTTTCTTT. Its translation is CAWTPAGGQGDTEAFF.

This chain uses TRBV5-8 with TRBJ1-5, with a tentative D call TRBD1 (5 bases). V lost 3 bases, J lost 4 bases, and 8 bases lay in between. CDR1 is SGHTS, CDR2 YDEGEE, per germline. This CDR3 contains 13 residues. CDR3 in DNA: TGTGCCAGCAGCTCGGGACTGAATCAGCCCCAGCATTTT. Protein product: CASSSGLNQPQHF. Using reference TRBV5-8 and TRBJ1-5 for the parts outside the CDR3, the full variable domain is EAGVTQSPTHLIKTRGQQATLRCSPISGHTSVYWYQQALGLGLQFLLWYDEGEERNRGNFPPRFSGRQFPNYSSELNVNALELEDSALYLCASSSGLNQPQHFGDGTRLSIL.

This chain connects TRBV7-8 to TRBJ2-3; the match to TRBD1 covers 11 bases. The germline V gene has CDR1 SGHVS and CDR2 FQNEAQ. With V trimmed by 5 bases and J by 3 bases, 7 bases remained unmatched. The CDR3 spans 16 residues. CDR3 protein: CASSPSWDRGTDTQYF. The CDR3 DNA sequence: TGTGCCAGCAGCCCTTCCTGGGACAGGGGGACAGATACGCAGTATTTT.

Only a few counts were recorded for this clone. The genes are TRBV6-6 and TRBJ2-7; D might be TRBD1 or TRBD2, each matching 5 bases. In germline, CDR1 is MNHNY, CDR2 SVGAGI (reference sequence). CDR3 length: 15 residues. V was shortened by 2 bases and J by 4 bases, with 15 bases between the two germline ends. The CDR3 loop reads CASSYGTPGSYEQYF. The CDR3, as DNA: TGTGCCAGCAGTTACGGGACCCCGGGTTCGTACGAGCAGTACTTC.

V usage is TRBV5-1 and J usage is TRBJ2-7, with a tentative D call TRBD1 (6 bases). The V end was cut by 1 base, the J end by 6 bases, with 8 bases between. The CDR3 runs 12 residues. Germline V gives CDR1 SGHRS, CDR2 YFSETQ. CDR3 nucleotides: TGCGCCAGCAGCTTGTTGGACAGCGAGCAGTACTTC. As protein: CASSLLDSEQYF. Based on the CDR3 plus reference TRBV5-1 and TRBJ2-7, the full variable domain is KAGVTQTPRYLIKTRGQQVTLSCSPISGHRSVSWYQQTPGQGLQFLFEYFSETQRNKGNFPGRFSGRQFSNSRSEMNVSTLELGDSALYLCASSLLDSEQYFGPGTRLTVT.

The rearrangement joins TRBV10-2 to TRBJ2-6; 11 bases are shared with TRBD1. J was trimmed by 4 bases and V by 7 bases; bases with no gene match: 6. CDR3 size: 16 residues. The germline CDR1 and CDR2 sequences are WSHSY and SAAADI. Written as DNA, the CDR3 is TGCGCCAGCACCGGACAGGGGGCTCCAGGGGCCAACGTCCTGACTTTC. This translates into CASTGQGAPGANVLTF.

The chain carries TRBV7-6 and TRBJ2-7, with D possibly TRBD1 on 6 matching bases. Germline CDR1 and CDR2: SGHVS and FNYEAQ. V dropped 2 bases and J dropped 5 bases, with 16 bases sitting between them. CDR3 length: 15 residues. CDR3 sequence reads: CASSLNSGAQNEQYF. The CDR3 coding sequence is TGTGCCAGCAGCTTAAATTCAGGGGCTCAGAACGAGCAGTACTTC.